These 4 T cell receptor beta chains were sequenced from one sample in a study of cytomegalovirus exposure and HLA in healthy donors. It was with 60 Vbeta and 13 Jbeta primers that the PCR ran. This table comes from immunoSEQ multiplex PCR, and its TCRdb copy is limited to in-frame clones, with some not included. The profile shows roughly 180,000 clones, approximately 83% of them singletons. Material: PBMCs. These receptors were obtained from a boy aged 2 to 10 in good health and CMV-seronegative.

The chain carries TRBV29-1 and TRBJ2-1; 9 bases are shared with TRBD2. Germline trimming cut 1 base from V and 8 bases from J; bases unmatched to any gene: 3. This CDR3 has 13 residues. The germline gives CDR1 SQVTM, CDR2 ANQGSEA. CDR3 in amino acids: CSVEGSGRDEQFF. In nucleotides, the CDR3 is TGCAGCGTTGAAGGTAGCGGGAGAGATGAGCAGTTCTTC.

The chain carries TRBV5-1 and TRBJ2-1; 8 nucleotides agree with TRBD1. The junction had 14 bases not matched to a gene; V was cut back by 0 bases and J by 6 bases. In germline, CDR1 is SGHRS, CDR2 YFSETQ. The CDR3 totals 18 residues. The DNA for the CDR3 is TGCGCCAGCAGCTTGGGCATAGGGGGATACAGGGGGATCAATGAGCAGTTCTTC. This sequence encodes CASSLGIGGYRGINEQFF.

The V gene is TRBV4-2, the J gene TRBJ1-3; 7 nucleotides agree with TRBD1. Germline assignment: CDR1 LGHNA and CDR2 YNFKEQ. With V trimmed by 2 bases and J by 4 bases, 11 bases remained unmatched. CDR3 length equals 17 residues. This chain's CDR3 is CASSQTMTGTAGNTIYF. In nucleotides, the CDR3 is TGTGCCAGCAGCCAAACCATGACAGGGACGGCCGGAAACACCATATATTTT.

The chain has TRBV18 and TRBJ1-1; TRBD1 might be the D (6 bases). CDR3 size: 14 residues. CDR1 is KGHSH, CDR2 LQKENI, per germline. Trimming took off 4 bases at V and 4 bases at J, with 13 bases between the two ends. In nucleotides, the CDR3 is TGTGCCAGCTCACAGTCAGGGGAGGGCACTGAAGCTTTCTTT. Translated: CASSQSGEGTEAFF.